These 18 T cell receptor beta chains came from one sample sequenced in a study of human T cells and chemical hapten exposure. The sample's time point: patch test 1, 2 weeks after DPC sensitization. Treatment in this sample: therapeutic diphenylcyclopropenone sensitization with weekly scalp DPC. TCRdb used MiXCR to reprocess the RACE reads, holding one entry per CDR3 protein. The sample shows some 170,000 distinct CDR3 sequences, under 25% of them seen only once. The sample in question was whole blood, obtained in connection with sensitization to the hapten diphenylcyclopropenone (DPC). The source is a woman aged 45 to 65 with alopecia areata. Some clones in this sample may be carry-over from other donors' samples.

This clonotype appeared a few times. The chain has TRBV2 and TRBJ2-1, with 8 bases fitting TRBD2. CDR3 length: 13 residues. Germline V gene sequence: CDR1 SNHLY, CDR2 FYNNEI. The V and J ends lost 6 bases and 5 bases, in that order; junction bases with no gene match: 3. CDR3 nucleotides: TGTGCCAGCAGAGGACTAGCCCACAATGAGCAGTTCTTC. This sequence encodes CASRGLAHNEQFF. The complete variable domain, with remaining parts taken from reference TRBV2 and TRBJ2-1, reads EPEVTQTPSHQVTQMGQEVILRCVPISNHLYFYWYRQILGQKVEFLVSFYNNEISEKSEIFDDQFSVERPDGSNFTLKIRSTKLEDSAMYFCASRGLAHNEQFFGPGTRLTVL.

The V gene is TRBV29-1, the J gene TRBJ2-1; D possibly corresponds to TRBD2 (5 bases). V lost 0 bases and J lost 15, with 12 bases in between. Germline V gene lookup returns CDR1 SQVTM and CDR2 ANQGSEA. The CDR3 totals 11 residues. The CDR3: CSVEDLTIRFF. In DNA, the CDR3 is TGCAGCGTTGAAGATCTGACTATCCGGTTCTTC.

This clonotype was observed a handful of times. The chain joins TRBV5-1 to TRBJ2-3, with TRBD2 as a possible D gene (6 bases). Looked up from germline, CDR1 is SGHRS and CDR2 is YFSETQ. Trimming left V 0 bases short and J 2 bases short, with 7 bases between. The CDR3 has 14 residues. The CDR3 DNA reads TGCGCCAGCAGCTTGGCGGGAGACACAGATACGCAGTATTTT. It is translated as CASSLAGDTDTQYF. The whole variable domain, filled in from reference TRBV5-1 and TRBJ2-3, reads KAGVTQTPRYLIKTRGQQVTLSCSPISGHRSVSWYQQTPGQGLQFLFEYFSETQRNKGNFPGRFSGRQFSNSRSEMNVSTLELGDSALYLCASSLAGDTDTQYFGPGTRLTVL.

This sequence joins TRBV7-2 and TRBJ1-3; unclear D gene. The germline V gene encodes CDR1 SGHTA and CDR2 FQGNSA. The CDR3 extends over 16 amino acids. Trimming removed 4 bases at V and 0 bases at J, with 13 bases between. In nucleotides, the CDR3 is TGTGCCAGCAGCTCGGTGCGGGCCCGCTCTGGAAACACCATATATTTT. Its translation: CASSSVRARSGNTIYF.

The chain has TRBV7-9 and TRBJ1-1; TRBD1 is a possible D gene (5 bases). Trimming cost V 4 bases and J 9 bases, with 12 bases left between them. There are 12 residues in the CDR3. Germline CDR1 SEHNR, CDR2 FQNEAQ (reference sequence). The CDR3 here is CASSSLGGKAFF. Written as DNA, the CDR3 is TGTGCCAGCAGCTCCTTGGGGGGTAAAGCTTTCTTT.

The DNA for the CDR3 is TGCGCCAGCAGCCGGACCGAAGGCACAGATACGCAGTATTTT. Amino acids: CASSRTEGTDTQYF. The rearrangement joins TRBV10-2 to TRBJ2-3; D is undetermined. CDR3 length equals 14 residues. Germline V gene data show CDR1 as WSHSY and CDR2 as SAAADI. Trimming took 6 bases from V and 1 from J, leaving 11 bases between them.

The chain combines TRBV6-5 with TRBJ1-6, with D possibly TRBD1 on 6 matching bases. Germline V gives CDR1 MNHEY, CDR2 SVGAGI. V gave up 6 bases and J gave up 7 bases, with 16 bases separating them. The CDR3 has 15 amino acids. CDR3 nucleotides: TGTGCCAGCAGCCCTCAGGGGATAGGAAATTCACCCCTCCACTTT. Translation gives CASSPQGIGNSPLHF.

This sequence joins TRBV4-1 and TRBJ2-1, with unresolved D. The germline V gene has CDR1 MGHRA and CDR2 YSYEKL. The CDR3 sequence is 14 residues long. The V and J ends lost 0 bases and 8 bases respectively, with 11 bases between them. The CDR3 bases are TGCGCCAGCAGCCAAGATTTCCCTGGGTATGAGCAGTTCTTC. As protein: CASSQDFPGYEQFF.

The chain couples TRBV20-1 to TRBJ2-7; 12 bases match TRBD2. Losses at the gene ends were 5 bases for V and 3 bases for J; bases not matched to a gene: 5. Germline CDR1 DFQATT, CDR2 SNEGSKA (reference sequence). The CDR3 is 14 residues long. In nucleotides, the CDR3 is TGCAGTGCTCGTAGGACTAGCGGGATCTACGAGCAGTACTTC. This gives the protein CSARRTSGIYEQYF.

This clonotype was picked up a small number of times. The chain couples TRBV29-1 to TRBJ1-2, with 7 bases that match TRBD1. Per germline, CDR1 SQVTM and CDR2 ANQGSEA. The V and J ends lost 6 bases and 2 bases, in that order; junction bases with no gene match: 9. The CDR3 contains 14 residues. CDR3 loop: CSVIPTGSNYGYTF. CDR3 coding DNA: TGCAGCGTGATCCCGACAGGGTCAAACTATGGCTACACCTTC. The complete variable domain, with remaining parts taken from reference TRBV29-1 and TRBJ1-2, reads SAVISQKPSRDICQRGTSLTIQCQVDSQVTMMFWYRQQPGQSLTLIATANQGSEATYESGFVIDKFPISRPNLTFSTLTVSNMSPEDSSIYLCSVIPTGSNYGYTFGSGTRLTVV.

There are a few counts of this clonotype. The chain links TRBV5-1 to TRBJ1-3; D not certain. V was shortened by 4 bases and J by 0 bases, with 17 bases between the two germline ends. The CDR3 is made up of 17 amino acids. Germline CDR1 SGHRS, CDR2 YFSETQ. CDR3 in DNA: TGCGCCAGCAGCCGCTGGACGTCGGGAAGCTCTGGAAACACCATATATTTT. This translates into CASSRWTSGSSGNTIYF.

This clonotype has a handful of counts. This chain joins TRBV7-2 and TRBJ2-7; D is perhaps TRBD2 (5 bases). CDR1 and CDR2 from the germline V gene are SGHTA and FQGNSA. The CDR3 is made up of 14 amino acids. V lost 1 base and J 6 bases, leaving 13 bases between the germline ends. In DNA form, the CDR3 reads TGTGCCAGCAGCTTAGACGGGAACCCCCGCGAGCAGTACTTC. Residues: CASSLDGNPREQYF. The complete variable domain, with remaining parts taken from reference TRBV7-2 and TRBJ2-7, reads GAGVSQSPSNKVTEKGKDVELRCDPISGHTALYWYRQSLGQGLEFLIYFQGNSAPDKSGLPSDRFSAERTGGSVSTLTIQRTQQEDSAVYLCASSLDGNPREQYFGPGTRLTVT.

This clonotype has a handful of counts. This chain connects TRBV29-1 to TRBJ2-2; D may be TRBD2 (5 bases). Between the trimmed V and J ends, which lost 5 bases and 5 bases, there was a span of 9 bases. Germline V lookup: CDR1 SQVTM, CDR2 ANQGSEA. The CDR3 contains 12 residues. The DNA of the CDR3 is TGCAGCGTTACGGACTGGACCGGGGAGCTGTTTTTT. This codes for CSVTDWTGELFF.

The J gene is TRBJ2-7, the V gene TRBV13, with unresolved D. Trimming pared 8 bases from V and 0 bases from J, leaving 17 bases between. The CDR3 spans 15 residues. In germline, CDR1 is PRHDT, CDR2 FYEKMQ (reference sequence). This CDR3 is CASHLQRQSSYEQYF. Here the CDR3 DNA reads TGTGCCAGCCATCTTCAGAGGCAGAGCTCCTACGAGCAGTACTTC.

The rearrangement joins TRBV14 to TRBJ1-1; a possible D gene is TRBD1 (5 bases). Germline V gene data show CDR1 as SGHDN and CDR2 as FVKESK. CDR3 size: 16 residues. V was shortened by 2 bases and J by 0 bases, with 13 bases between the two germline ends. CDR3 loop: CASSQQRQLMNTEAFF. The CDR3 nucleotides read TGTGCCAGCAGCCAACAACGACAGTTAATGAACACTGAAGCTTTCTTT.

There are a few counts of this clonotype. The chain links TRBV11-1 to TRBJ2-1; TRBD2 aligns across 13 bases. Germline values: CDR1 SGHAT, CDR2 FQDESV (reference sequence). CDR3 size: 14 residues. The junction had 7 bases not matched to a gene; V was cut back by 5 bases and J by 12 bases. The CDR3 sequence is CASSLRLAGGRQFF. The DNA of the CDR3 is TGTGCCAGCAGCCTGAGACTAGCGGGAGGACGGCAGTTCTTC.

Only a few counts were recorded for this clonotype. The chain is built from TRBV7-9 and TRBJ1-2, with D perhaps matching TRBD1 (6 bases). Per the germline V gene, CDR1 is SEHNR and CDR2 is FQNEAQ (reference sequence). The V and J ends lost 6 bases and 8 bases respectively, with 16 bases between them. The CDR3 is 13 amino acids. The chain's CDR3 is CASSYLQGFGYTF. The CDR3 coding sequence is TGTGCCAGCAGTTACCTACAGGGCTTCGGCTACACCTTC.

This chain uses TRBV27 with TRBJ2-2; D uncertain. Germline lookup yields CDR1 MNHEY and CDR2 SMNVEV (reference sequence). V shed 10 bases and J shed 0 bases, with 12 bases lying between them. The CDR3 is made up of 14 amino acids. The CDR3 bases are TGTGCCACCTCGCTTGGAACGAACACCGGGGAGCTGTTTTTT. The encoded protein is CATSLGTNTGELFF.